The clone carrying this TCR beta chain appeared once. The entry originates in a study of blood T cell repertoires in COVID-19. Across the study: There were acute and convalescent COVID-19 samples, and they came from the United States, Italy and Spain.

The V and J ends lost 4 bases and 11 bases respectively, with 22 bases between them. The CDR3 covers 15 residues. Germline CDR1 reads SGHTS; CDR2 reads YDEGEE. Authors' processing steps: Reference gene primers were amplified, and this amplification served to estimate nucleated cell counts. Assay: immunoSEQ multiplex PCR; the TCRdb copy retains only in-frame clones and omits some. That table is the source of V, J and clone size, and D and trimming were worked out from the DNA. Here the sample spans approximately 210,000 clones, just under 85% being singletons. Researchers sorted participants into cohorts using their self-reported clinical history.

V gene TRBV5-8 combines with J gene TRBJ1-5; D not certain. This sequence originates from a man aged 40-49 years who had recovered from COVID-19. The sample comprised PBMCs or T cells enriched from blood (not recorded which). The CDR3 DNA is TGTGCCAGCAGCCAGCGAGGGCTACCCCCGGGAGCCCAGCATTTT. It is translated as CASSQRGLPPGAQHF.